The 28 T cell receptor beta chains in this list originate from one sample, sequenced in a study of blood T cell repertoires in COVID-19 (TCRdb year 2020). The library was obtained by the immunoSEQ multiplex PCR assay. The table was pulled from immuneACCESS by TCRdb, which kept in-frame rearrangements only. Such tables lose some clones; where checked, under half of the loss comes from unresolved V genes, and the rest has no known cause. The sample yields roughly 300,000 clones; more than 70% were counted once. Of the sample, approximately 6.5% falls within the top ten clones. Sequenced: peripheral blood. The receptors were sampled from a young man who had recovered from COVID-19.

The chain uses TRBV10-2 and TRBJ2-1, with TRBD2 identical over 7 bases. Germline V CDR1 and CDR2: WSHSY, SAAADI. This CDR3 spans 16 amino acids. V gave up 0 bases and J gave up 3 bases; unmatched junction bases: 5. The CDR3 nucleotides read TGCGCCAGCAGTGAGTCTCGGGGGAGGGACTACAATGAGCAGTTCTTC. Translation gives CASSESRGRDYNEQFF.

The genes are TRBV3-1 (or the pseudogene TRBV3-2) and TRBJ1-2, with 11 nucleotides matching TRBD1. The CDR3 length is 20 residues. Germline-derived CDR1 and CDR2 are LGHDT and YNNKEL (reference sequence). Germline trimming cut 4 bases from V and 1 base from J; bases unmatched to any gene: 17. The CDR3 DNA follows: TGTGCCAGCAGCCCCAACTGGCCCTTGGGACAGGGGGTGATTAACTATGGCTACACCTTC. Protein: CASSPNWPLGQGVINYGYTF.

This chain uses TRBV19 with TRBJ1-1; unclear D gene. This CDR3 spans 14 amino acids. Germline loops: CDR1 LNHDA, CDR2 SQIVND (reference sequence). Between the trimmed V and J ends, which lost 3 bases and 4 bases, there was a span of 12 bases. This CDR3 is CASSIGQPGTEAFF. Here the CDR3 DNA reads TGTGCCAGTAGTATCGGCCAGCCGGGCACTGAAGCTTTCTTT.

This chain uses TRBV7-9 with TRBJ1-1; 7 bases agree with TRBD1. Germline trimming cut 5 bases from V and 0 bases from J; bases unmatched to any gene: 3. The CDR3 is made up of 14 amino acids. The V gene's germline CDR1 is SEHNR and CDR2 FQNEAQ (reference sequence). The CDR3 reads CASSRGQVNTEAFF. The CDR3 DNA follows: TGTGCCAGCAGCCGAGGACAGGTGAACACTGAAGCTTTCTTT.

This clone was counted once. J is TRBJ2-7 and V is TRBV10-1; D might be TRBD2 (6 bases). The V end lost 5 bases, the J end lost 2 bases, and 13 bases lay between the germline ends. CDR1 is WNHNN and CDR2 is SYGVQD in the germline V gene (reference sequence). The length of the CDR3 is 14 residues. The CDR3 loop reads CASSTGLAPYEQYF. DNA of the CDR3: TGCGCCAGCAGTACGGGACTCGCCCCCTACGAGCAGTACTTC.

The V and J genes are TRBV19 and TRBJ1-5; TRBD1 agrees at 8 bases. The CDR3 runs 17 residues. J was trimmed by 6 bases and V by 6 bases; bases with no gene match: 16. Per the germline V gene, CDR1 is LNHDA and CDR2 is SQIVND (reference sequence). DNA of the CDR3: TGTGCCAGTAGCGCACCGACAGGGGTCGGAGAAAGTCAGCCCCAGCATTTT. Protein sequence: CASSAPTGVGESQPQHF.

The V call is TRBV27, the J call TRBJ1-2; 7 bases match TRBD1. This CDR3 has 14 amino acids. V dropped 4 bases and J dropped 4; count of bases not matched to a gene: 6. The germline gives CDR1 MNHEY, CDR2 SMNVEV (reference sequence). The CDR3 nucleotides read TGTGCCAGCAGTTCACAATCAGGGGGCTATGGCTACACCTTC. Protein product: CASSSQSGGYGYTF.

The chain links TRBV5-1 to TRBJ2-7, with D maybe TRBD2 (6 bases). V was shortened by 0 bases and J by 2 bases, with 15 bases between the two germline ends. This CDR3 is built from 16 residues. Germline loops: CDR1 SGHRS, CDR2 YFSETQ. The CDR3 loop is CASSLGSSVPTYEQYF. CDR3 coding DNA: TGCGCCAGCAGCTTGGGGTCTAGCGTTCCGACCTACGAGCAGTACTTC.

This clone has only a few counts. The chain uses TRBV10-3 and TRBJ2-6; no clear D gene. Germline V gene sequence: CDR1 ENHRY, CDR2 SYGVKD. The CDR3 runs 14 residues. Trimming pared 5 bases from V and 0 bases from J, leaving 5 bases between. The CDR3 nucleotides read TGTGCCATCAGTCAGGACTCTGGGGCCAACGTCCTGACTTTC. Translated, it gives CAISQDSGANVLTF.

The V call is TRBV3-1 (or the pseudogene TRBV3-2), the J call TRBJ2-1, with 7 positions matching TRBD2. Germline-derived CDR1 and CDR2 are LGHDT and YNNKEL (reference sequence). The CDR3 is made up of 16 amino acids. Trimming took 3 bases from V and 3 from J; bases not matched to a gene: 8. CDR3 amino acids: CASSQIAGEVYNEQFF. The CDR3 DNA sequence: TGTGCCAGCAGCCAGATTGCGGGAGAGGTCTACAATGAGCAGTTCTTC.

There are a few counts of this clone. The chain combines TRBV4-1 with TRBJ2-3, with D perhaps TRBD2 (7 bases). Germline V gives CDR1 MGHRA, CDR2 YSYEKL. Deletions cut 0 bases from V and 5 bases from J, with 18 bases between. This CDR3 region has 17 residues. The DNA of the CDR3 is TGCGCCAGCAGCCAAGAGATAGAGCGGGAACAGGGAGATACGCAGTATTTT. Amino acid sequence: CASSQEIEREQGDTQYF.

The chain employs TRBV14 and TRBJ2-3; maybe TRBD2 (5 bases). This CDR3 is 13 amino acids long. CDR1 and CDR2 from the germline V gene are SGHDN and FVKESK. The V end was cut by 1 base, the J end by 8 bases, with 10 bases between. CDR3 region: CASSQAGSVTQYF. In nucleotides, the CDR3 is TGTGCCAGCAGCCAAGCGGGGAGTGTTACGCAGTATTTT.

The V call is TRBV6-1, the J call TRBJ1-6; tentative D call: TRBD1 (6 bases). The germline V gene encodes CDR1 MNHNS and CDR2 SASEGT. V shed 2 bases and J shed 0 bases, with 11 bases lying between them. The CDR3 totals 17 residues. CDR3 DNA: TGTGCCAGCAGTGAATCACAGGACAGCTCCTATAATTCACCCCTCCACTTT. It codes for CASSESQDSSYNSPLHF.

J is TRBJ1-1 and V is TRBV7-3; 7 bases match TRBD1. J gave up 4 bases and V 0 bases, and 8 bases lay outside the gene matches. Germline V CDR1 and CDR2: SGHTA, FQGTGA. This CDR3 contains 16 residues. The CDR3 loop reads CASSLTGAQGPTEAFF. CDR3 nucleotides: TGTGCCAGCAGCTTAACAGGGGCACAGGGGCCCACTGAAGCTTTCTTT.

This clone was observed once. CDR3 amino acids: CAISPSGPSSYNEQFF. CDR3 nucleotides: TGTGCCATCAGCCCTAGCGGGCCTAGCTCCTACAATGAGCAGTTCTTC. This chain links TRBV10-3 with TRBJ2-1, with TRBD2 matching 8 bases. The CDR3 is 16 amino acids. J lost 0 bases, V lost 6 bases, and 7 bases had no gene match. The germline CDR1 and CDR2 sequences are ENHRY and SYGVKD.

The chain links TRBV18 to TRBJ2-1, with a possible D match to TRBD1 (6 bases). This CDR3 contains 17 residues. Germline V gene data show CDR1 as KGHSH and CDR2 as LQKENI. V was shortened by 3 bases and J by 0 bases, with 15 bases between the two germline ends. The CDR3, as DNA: TGTGCCAGCTCACCTCAGGGACACGAGAGCTCCTACAATGAGCAGTTCTTC. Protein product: CASSPQGHESSYNEQFF.

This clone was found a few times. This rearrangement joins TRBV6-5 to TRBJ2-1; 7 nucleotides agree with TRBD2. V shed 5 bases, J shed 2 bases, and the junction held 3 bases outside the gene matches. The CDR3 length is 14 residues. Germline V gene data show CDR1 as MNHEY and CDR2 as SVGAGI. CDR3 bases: TGTGCCAGCAGTCGACGGGAGGCCTACAATGAGCAGTTCTTC. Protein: CASSRREAYNEQFF.

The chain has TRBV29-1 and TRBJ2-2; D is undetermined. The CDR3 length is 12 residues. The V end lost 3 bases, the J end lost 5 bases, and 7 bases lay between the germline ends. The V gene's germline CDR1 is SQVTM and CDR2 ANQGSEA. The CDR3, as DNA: TGCAGCGTTGATCAGGAAACCGGGGAGCTGTTTTTT. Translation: CSVDQETGELFF.

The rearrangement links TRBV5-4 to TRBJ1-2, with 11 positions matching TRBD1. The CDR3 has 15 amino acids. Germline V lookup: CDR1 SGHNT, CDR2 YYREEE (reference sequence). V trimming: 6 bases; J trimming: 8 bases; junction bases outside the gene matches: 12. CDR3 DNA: TGTGCCAGCATCCTAGGTGGACAGGGGGCGGAAGGCTACACCTTC. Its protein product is CASILGGQGAEGYTF. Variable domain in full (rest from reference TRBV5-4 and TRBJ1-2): ETGVTQSPTHLIKTRGQQVTLRCSSQSGHNTVSWYQQALGQGPQFIFQYYREEENGRGNFPPRFSGLQFPNYSSELNVNALELDDSALYLCASILGGQGAEGYTFGSGTRLTVV.

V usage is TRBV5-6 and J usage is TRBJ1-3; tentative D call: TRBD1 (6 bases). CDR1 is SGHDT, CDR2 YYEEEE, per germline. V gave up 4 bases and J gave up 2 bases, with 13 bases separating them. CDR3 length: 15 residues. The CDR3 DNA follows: TGTGCCAGCAGCCCCCCAGGGGCACCTGGAAACACCATATATTTT. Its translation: CASSPPGAPGNTIYF.

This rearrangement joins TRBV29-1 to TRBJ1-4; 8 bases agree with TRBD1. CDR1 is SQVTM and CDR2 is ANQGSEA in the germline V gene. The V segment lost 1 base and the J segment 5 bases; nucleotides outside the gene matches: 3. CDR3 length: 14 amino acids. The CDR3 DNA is TGCAGCGTTGAAGGGGACAGGTCAAATGAAAAACTGTTTTTT. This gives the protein CSVEGDRSNEKLFF. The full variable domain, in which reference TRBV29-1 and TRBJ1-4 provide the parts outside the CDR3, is SAVISQKPSRDICQRGTSLTIQCQVDSQVTMMFWYRQQPGQSLTLIATANQGSEATYESGFVIDKFPISRPNLTFSTLTVSNMSPEDSSIYLCSVEGDRSNEKLFFGSGTQLSVL.

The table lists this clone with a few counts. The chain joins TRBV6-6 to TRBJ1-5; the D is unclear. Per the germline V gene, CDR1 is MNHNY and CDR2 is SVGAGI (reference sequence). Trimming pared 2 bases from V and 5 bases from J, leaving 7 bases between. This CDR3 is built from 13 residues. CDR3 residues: CASSYTPDQPQHF. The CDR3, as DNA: TGTGCCAGCAGTTACACTCCCGATCAGCCCCAGCATTTT.

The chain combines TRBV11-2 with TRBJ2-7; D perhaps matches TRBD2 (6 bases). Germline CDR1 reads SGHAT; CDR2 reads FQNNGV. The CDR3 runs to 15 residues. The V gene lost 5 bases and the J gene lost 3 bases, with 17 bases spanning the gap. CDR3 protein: CASSRTTGRGYEQYF. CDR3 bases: TGTGCCAGCAGCCGGACCACCGGGCGGGGCTACGAGCAGTACTTC.

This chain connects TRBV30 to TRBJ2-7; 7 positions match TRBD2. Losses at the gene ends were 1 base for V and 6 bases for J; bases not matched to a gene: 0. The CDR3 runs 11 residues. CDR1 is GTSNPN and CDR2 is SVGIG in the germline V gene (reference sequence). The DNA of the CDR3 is TGTGCCTGGAGTGGGGGGGGCGAGCAGTACTTC. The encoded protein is CAWSGGGEQYF. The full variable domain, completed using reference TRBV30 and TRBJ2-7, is SQTIHQWPATLVQPVGSPLSLECTVEGTSNPNLYWYRQAAGRGLQLLFYSVGIGQISSEVPQNLSASRPQDRQFILSSKKLLLSDSGFYLCAWSGGGEQYFGPGTRLTVT.

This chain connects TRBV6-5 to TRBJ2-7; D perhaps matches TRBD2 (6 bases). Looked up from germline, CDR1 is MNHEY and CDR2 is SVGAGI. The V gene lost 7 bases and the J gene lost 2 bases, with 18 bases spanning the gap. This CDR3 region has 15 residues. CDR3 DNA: TGTGCCAGCACCTACGGAGGCGGCGGGACCTACGAGCAGTACTTC. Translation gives CASTYGGGGTYEQYF.

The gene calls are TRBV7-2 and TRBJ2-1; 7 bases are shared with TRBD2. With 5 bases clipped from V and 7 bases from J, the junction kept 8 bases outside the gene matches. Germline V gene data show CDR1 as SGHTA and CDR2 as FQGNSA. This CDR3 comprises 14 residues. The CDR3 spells CASSKGREHNEQFF. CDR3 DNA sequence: TGTGCCAGCAGCAAGGGGCGGGAGCATAATGAGCAGTTCTTC.

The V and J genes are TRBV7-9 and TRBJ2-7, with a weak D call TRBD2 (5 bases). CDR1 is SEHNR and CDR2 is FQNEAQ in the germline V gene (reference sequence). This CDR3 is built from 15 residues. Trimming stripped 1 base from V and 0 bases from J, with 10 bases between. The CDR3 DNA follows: TGTGCCAGCAGCTTAGGTGCGGGTCTCTCCTACGAGCAGTACTTC. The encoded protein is CASSLGAGLSYEQYF. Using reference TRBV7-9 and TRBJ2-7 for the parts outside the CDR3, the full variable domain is DTGVSQNPRHKITKRGQNVTFRCDPISEHNRLYWYRQTLGQGPEFLTYFQNEAQLEKSRLLSDRFSAERPKGSFSTLEIQRTEQGDSAMYLCASSLGAGLSYEQYFGPGTRLTVT.

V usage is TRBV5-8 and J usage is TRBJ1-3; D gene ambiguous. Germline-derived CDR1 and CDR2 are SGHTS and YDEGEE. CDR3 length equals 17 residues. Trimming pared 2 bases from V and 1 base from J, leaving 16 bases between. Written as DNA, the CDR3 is TGTGCCAGCAGCTTATTGATGACAACCACTTCTGGAAACACCATATATTTT. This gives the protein CASSLLMTTTSGNTIYF.